This is a list of T cell receptor beta chains from one sample in a study of beta chain features in type 1 diabetes. Profiled with immunoSEQ multiplex PCR; TCRdb holds only in-frame clones, not every one. The data hold around 9,600 clones, with approximately 80% observed a single time. Sequenced material: Tregs from blood. The receptors derive from a young woman in good health. Both conserved end residues are trimmed from each CDR3.

v_gene	j_gene	CDR3aa
TRBV4-1	TRBJ2-3	ASSQESTVQAGDTQY
TRBV7-9	TRBJ2-1	ASRYSGSYNEQF
TRBV19	TRBJ1-2	ASSIALPGYGYT
TRBV15	TRBJ2-3	ATSRKLAERTDTQY
TRBV29-1	TRBJ2-5	SVWRGQETQY
TRBV23-1	TRBJ2-3	ASIPRLSTDTQY
TRBV27	TRBJ1-1	ASSNAGTGTLNTEAF
TRBV30	TRBJ2-1	AWKPANSYNEQF
TRBV10-3	TRBJ2-3	AIRERLAGVPDTQY
TRBV30	TRBJ1-5	AWSVSRVSNQPQH
TRBV6-5	TRBJ1-1	ASKAAGAQNTEAF
TRBV7-9	TRBJ2-2	ASSFSSGELF
TRBV19	TRBJ1-2	ASRVPPGTGERYGYT
TRBV7-8	TRBJ2-1	ASSLDWLRDEQF
TRBV2	TRBJ2-7	ASRVTGAYEQY
TRBV19	TRBJ2-7	ASSMAVSYEQY
TRBV5-1	TRBJ2-3	ASYNLISLAQGADTQY
TRBV6-1	TRBJ2-2	ASSVTGVGGELF
TRBV10-3	TRBJ1-5	ATRTGNQPQH
TRBV6-1	TRBJ1-4	ASSDLGGMGEKLF
TRBV6-6	TRBJ1-1	ASSYSGGKGTEAF
TRBV6-1	TRBJ2-3	ASSQLAGVPDTQY
TRBV19	TRBJ1-2	ASTVSTGNYGYT
TRBV11-2	TRBJ2-3	ASTQTGQRTDTQY
TRBV7-9	TRBJ2-1	ASSLAGQSYNEQF
TRBV15	TRBJ2-1	ATSQGSGRRQF
TRBV2	TRBJ2-3	ASKTGSDTQY
TRBV5-1	TRBJ1-3	ASSFTAISSGNTIY
TRBV5-1	TRBJ2-3	ASSWGTGDGTDTQY
TRBV7-2	TRBJ2-1	ASSLDRVGNEQF
TRBV7-9	TRBJ2-1	ASSLDSAFNEQF
TRBV2	TRBJ2-7	ASRTTSGRAYEQY
TRBV25-1	TRBJ1-5	ASSGGGRGNQPQH
TRBV5-1	TRBJ1-2	ASGAGLQSDGYT
TRBV6-5	NA	ASTRQGTYEQY
TRBV11-2	TRBJ2-1	ASSLDGGAGTGGNNEQF
TRBV5-1	TRBJ2-7	ASSPTTGAYEQY
TRBV7-9	TRBJ2-5	ASSLSRGDRSKETQY
TRBV6-5	TRBJ1-1	ASRQQGADTEAF
TRBV20-1	TRBJ1-1	SVRTSEAF
TRBV5-1	TRBJ1-4	ASSREGGGEKLF
TRBV5-4	TRBJ2-2	ASSLVGQGGPGELF
TRBV18	TRBJ2-1	ASSPANEQF
TRBV19	TRBJ2-5	ASSMGLRGRSQETQY
TRBV12-5	TRBJ2-7	ASATSGTGGEQY
TRBV6-1	TRBJ1-2	ASGDRATYGYT
TRBV6-6	TRBJ1-4	ASRDTGALWEKLF
TRBV10-2	TRBJ1-2	ASSGGLGGYGYT
TRBV5-1	TRBJ2-2	ASSRSRTGGSTGELF
TRBV10-3	TRBJ1-1	AISGSGGPNTEAF
TRBV15	TRBJ2-5	ATSRDTGTQY
TRBV15	TRBJ2-5	ATSKGLAQETQY
TRBV7-2	TRBJ1-2	ASSFAHRQEDYGYT
TRBV7-8	TRBJ2-3	ASSSRGFQDTQY
TRBV6-1	TRBJ2-3	ASRLAGGDTQY
TRBV10-3	TRBJ2-7	ATSSDRNYEQY
TRBV2	TRBJ1-2	ASRTAPRGYGYT
TRBV5-3	TRBJ2-1	ARSFHRGFSYNEQF